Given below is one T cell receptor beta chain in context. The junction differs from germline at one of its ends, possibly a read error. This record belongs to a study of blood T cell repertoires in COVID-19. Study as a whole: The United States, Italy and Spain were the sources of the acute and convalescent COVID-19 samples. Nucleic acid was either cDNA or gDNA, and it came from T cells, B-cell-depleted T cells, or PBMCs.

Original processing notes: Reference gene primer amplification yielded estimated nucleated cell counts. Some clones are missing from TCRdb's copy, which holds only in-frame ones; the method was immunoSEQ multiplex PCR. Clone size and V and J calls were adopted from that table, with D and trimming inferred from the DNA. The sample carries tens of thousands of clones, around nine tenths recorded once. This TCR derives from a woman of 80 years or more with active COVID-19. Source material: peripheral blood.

The CDR3, as DNA: TGTGCCAGCAGCCTAGCGGGCACGCCAGGGCAGTTCTTC. Its protein is CASSLAGTPGQFF. The chain joins TRBV7-8 to TRBJ2-1; 8 bases are a match to TRBD2. The CDR3 runs 13 residues. Germline assignment: CDR1 SGHVS and CDR2 FQNEAQ.